This T cell receptor (beta chain) was identified in a study of blood T cell repertoires in COVID-19. The overall study: COVID-19 samples collected from the United States, Italy and Spain covered acute and convalescent phases. PBMCs, B-cell-depleted T cells, or T cells provided the cDNA or gDNA that made up the material.

The authors' processing: Nucleated cell number was recorded as an estimate derived from reference gene primer amplification. Profiling relied on immunoSEQ multiplex PCR, and the TCRdb table lists in-frame clones only, not all of them. V and J calls plus clone size are reproduced from that table; the DNA served to infer D and trimming. The sample carries some 41,000 clones, 75% to 85% recorded once. J was trimmed by 5 bases and V by 1 base; bases with no gene match: 12. Per germline, CDR1 LGHNA and CDR2 YNFKEQ. There are 18 residues in the CDR3. This sequence joins TRBV4-2 and TRBJ2-5, with TRBD2 identical over 11 bases. The receptor comes from a man at least 80 years old in a cohort sampled during active COVID-19. The sequenced material came from peripheral blood. CDR3 nucleotides: TGTGCCAGCAGCCAAGGGTCGGTAGCGGGGGGGCCGGGGGAGACCCAGTACTTC. Protein product: CASSQGSVAGGPGETQYF.